Listed below are T cell receptor beta chains from one sample, sequenced in a study of blood T cell repertoires in COVID-19. Measured with immunoSEQ multiplex PCR; TCRdb has only the in-frame clones, and not every one. The sample lists 11,000 to 15,000 clones, approximately 88% occurring once. Sequenced material: peripheral blood. These receptors were taken from a human donor in a cohort sampled during active COVID-19. CDR3s leave out the opening cysteine and the closing phenylalanine or tryptophan. D genes are given only for firm matches.

j_call d_call v_call cdr3_aa
TRBJ2-1 NA TRBV12-5 ASGLDGVSEQF
TRBJ1-1 TRBD1 TRBV5-1 ASSYGQGDTEAF
TRBJ2-1 NA TRBV24-1 ATSARDTYNEQF
TRBJ2-7 TRBD1 TRBV2 ASTRQGVSNEQY
TRBJ2-3 NA TRBV24-1 ATSDLQSTDTQY
TRBJ2-1 NA TRBV9 ASSVGVEQF
TRBJ2-3 NA TRBV7-9 ASSGLPPSTDTQY
TRBJ2-7 NA TRBV10-3 AITRTGRDDYEQY
TRBJ2-3 TRBD1 TRBV15 ATSRLRQGSDTQY
TRBJ1-5 NA TRBV2 ASSDIPNQPQH
TRBJ2-1 TRBD2 TRBV28 ASSLGLAGGINEQF
TRBJ2-7 NA TRBV4-1 ASSQVGESHYEQY
TRBJ2-5 TRBD2 TRBV27 ASSLVASGAQETQY
TRBJ1-4 TRBD1 TRBV9 ASSVHSEVTGTPNEKLF
TRBJ2-1 TRBD1 TRBV11-3 ASSLGRGRHNEQF
TRBJ2-4 TRBD1 TRBV13 ASPGTGGDVSKNIQY
TRBJ2-1 TRBD2 TRBV7-9 ASSLRSGRRTEQF
TRBJ2-5 TRBD2 TRBV28 ASSSISGNLEETQY
TRBJ2-6 NA TRBV4-1 ASSQTGGRGLSRSGANVLT
TRBJ2-3 NA TRBV6-2/TRBV6-3 ASSRTTPGDTQY
TRBJ2-7 TRBD1 TRBV19 ASSMGTGGQGTTYEQY
TRBJ2-3 TRBD2 TRBV6-1 ASSEAVTSGSSQY
TRBJ2-7 TRBD1 TRBV6-6 ASRQGAYEQY
TRBJ2-2 TRBD2 TRBV15 ATSRDQTGLAGNTGELF
TRBJ2-5 NA TRBV5-1 ASSQQGRPSETQY
TRBJ1-1 NA TRBV25-1 ATRPGTRGTEAF
TRBJ1-2 NA TRBV5-6 ASSLSAVSGKGYT
TRBJ2-7 NA TRBV7-2 ASSQTIYEQY
TRBJ1-6 TRBD1 TRBV7-2 ASSLQGAGSPLH
TRBJ2-6 NA TRBV6-5 ASSSDFSGANVLT
TRBJ2-2 NA TRBV21-1 ASSRMGGTSGATNTGELF
TRBJ1-1 NA TRBV6-5 ASSFRDIPPREAF
TRBJ2-2 NA TRBV5-1 ASSITSTDTGELF
TRBJ2-1 TRBD2 TRBV7-8 ASSIIPPGLAGVDYNEQF
TRBJ2-4 TRBD1 TRBV13 ASSWGQRGNKNIQY
TRBJ1-5 NA TRBV7-9 ASSSETGGSNQPQH
TRBJ2-7 TRBD2 TRBV7-2 ASSLVVGAGEYEQY
TRBJ1-2 NA TRBV6-5 ASSYELGEDYGYT
TRBJ2-2 NA TRBV15 ATTLVGSTGELF
TRBJ2-5 TRBD2 TRBV5-6 ASSLRTSSRKETQY
TRBJ2-7 NA TRBV28 ASSLTGGVYEQY
TRBJ1-1 NA TRBV2 ASSEARQPF
TRBJ2-3 TRBD2 TRBV6-2/TRBV6-3 ASSFGTSGRFRSTDTQY
TRBJ2-1 TRBD2 TRBV5-4 ASSLGLALTYNEQF
TRBJ2-5 NA TRBV7-9 ASSLATPFGETQY
TRBJ2-7 NA TRBV30 AWSVSGYEQY
TRBJ1-1 NA TRBV5-6 ASSRDIYTEAF
TRBJ2-2 NA TRBV19 ASSAQGAYTGELF
TRBJ1-1 NA TRBV6-5 ASLLRWNTEAF
TRBJ2-1 TRBD2 TRBV29-1 SVVGLAGGGSYNEQF